This TCR beta chain came from a study of a mutant IDH1 vaccine in newly diagnosed glioma. On the study more broadly: Patients arrived already treated with radiotherapy, temozolomide, or both, most having had both.

This table comes from immunoSEQ multiplex PCR, and its TCRdb copy is limited to in-frame clones, with some not included. The sample has 20,000 to 25,000 clones, roughly four fifths seen once; the top ten hold 13%. This clone has more than one count but fewer than ten. Its antigen remains unidentified. In germline, CDR1 is SEHNR, CDR2 FQNEAQ (reference sequence). Losses at the gene ends were 0 bases for V and 7 bases for J; bases not matched to a gene: 7. There are 15 residues in the CDR3. The time point: week 23, last vaccination. In the vaccine, a single dose held 300 ug of the mutant IDH1 20-mer peptide, along with topical imiquimod.

Material: PBMCs, obtained from a glioma patient whose treatment included an IDH1 peptide vaccine. This TCR derives from a man between 25 and 39 years old with glioma. The rearrangement uses TRBV7-9 and TRBJ1-2, with 8 bases that match TRBD1. The CDR3 coding sequence is TGTGCCAGCAGCTTAGCACGGACAGGGTTCGCTGGCTACACCTTC. It specifies CASSLARTGFAGYTF.